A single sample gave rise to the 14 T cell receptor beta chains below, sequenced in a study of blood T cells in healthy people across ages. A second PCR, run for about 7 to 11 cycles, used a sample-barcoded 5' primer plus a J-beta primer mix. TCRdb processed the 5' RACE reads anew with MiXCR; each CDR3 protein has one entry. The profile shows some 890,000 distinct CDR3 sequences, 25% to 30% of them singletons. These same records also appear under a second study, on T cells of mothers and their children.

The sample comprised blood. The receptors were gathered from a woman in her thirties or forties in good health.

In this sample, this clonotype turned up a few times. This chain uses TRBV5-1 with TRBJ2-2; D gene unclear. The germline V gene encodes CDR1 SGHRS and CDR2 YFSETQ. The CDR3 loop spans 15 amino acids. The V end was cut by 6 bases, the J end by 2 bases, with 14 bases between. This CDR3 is CASNLQHSNTGELFF. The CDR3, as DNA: TGCGCCAGCAACCTACAGCATTCCAACACCGGGGAGCTGTTTTTT.

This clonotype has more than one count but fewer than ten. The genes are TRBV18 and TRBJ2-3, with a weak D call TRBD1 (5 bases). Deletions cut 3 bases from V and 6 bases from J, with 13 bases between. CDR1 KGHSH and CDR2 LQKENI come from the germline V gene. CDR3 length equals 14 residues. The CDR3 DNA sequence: TGTGCCAGCTCACCCTTCGAAGGGGCGGATACGCAGTATTTT. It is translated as CASSPFEGADTQYF.

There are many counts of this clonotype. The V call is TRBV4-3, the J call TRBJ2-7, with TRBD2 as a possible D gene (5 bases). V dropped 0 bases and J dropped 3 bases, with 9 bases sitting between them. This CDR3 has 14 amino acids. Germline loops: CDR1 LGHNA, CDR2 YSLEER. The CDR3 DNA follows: TGCGCCAGCAGCCAAGATTCTAGCTTCTACGAGCAGTACTTC. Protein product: CASSQDSSFYEQYF.

CDR3 in amino acids: CASSRLGDLGNEQFF. In nucleotides, the CDR3 is TGCGCCAGCAGCCGTCTAGGGGACCTTGGCAATGAGCAGTTCTTC. This chain links TRBV5-1 with TRBJ2-1; D possibly matches TRBD1 or TRBD2 (5 bases each). Germline V gene lookup returns CDR1 SGHRS and CDR2 YFSETQ. V lost 4 bases and J 6 bases, leaving 17 bases between the germline ends. This CDR3 is built from 15 residues.

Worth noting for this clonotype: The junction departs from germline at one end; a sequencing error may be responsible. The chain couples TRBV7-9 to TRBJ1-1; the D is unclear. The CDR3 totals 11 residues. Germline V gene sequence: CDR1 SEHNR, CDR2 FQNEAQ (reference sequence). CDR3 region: CTSSQTSEAFF. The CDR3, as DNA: TGTACCAGCAGCCAGACCTCTGAAGCTTTCTTT. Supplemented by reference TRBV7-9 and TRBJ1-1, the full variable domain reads DTGVSQNPRHKITKRGQNVTFRCDPISEHNRLYWYRQTLGQGPEFLTYFQNEAQLEKSRLLSDRFSAERPKGSFSTLEIQRTEQGDSAMYLCTSSQTSEAFFGQGTRLTVV.

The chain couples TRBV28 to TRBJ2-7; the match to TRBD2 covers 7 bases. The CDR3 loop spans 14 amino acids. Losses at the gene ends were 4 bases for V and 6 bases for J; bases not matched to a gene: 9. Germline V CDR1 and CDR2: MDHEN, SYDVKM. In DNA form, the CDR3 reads TGTGCCAGCAGTTCAAGCGGGGAACTACGCGAGCAGTACTTC. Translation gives CASSSSGELREQYF. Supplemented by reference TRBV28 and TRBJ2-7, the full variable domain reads DVKVTQSSRYLVKRTGEKVFLECVQDMDHENMFWYRQDPGLGLRLIYFSYDVKMKEKGDIPEGYSVSREKKERFSLILESASTNQTSMYLCASSSSGELREQYFGPGTRLTVT.

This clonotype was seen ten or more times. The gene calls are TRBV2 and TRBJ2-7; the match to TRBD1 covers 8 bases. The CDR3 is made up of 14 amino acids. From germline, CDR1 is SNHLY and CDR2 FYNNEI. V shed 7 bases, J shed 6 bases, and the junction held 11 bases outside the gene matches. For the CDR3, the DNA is TGTGCCAGCATTCTTTACAGGGGGTATGGCGAGCAGTACTTC. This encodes CASILYRGYGEQYF.

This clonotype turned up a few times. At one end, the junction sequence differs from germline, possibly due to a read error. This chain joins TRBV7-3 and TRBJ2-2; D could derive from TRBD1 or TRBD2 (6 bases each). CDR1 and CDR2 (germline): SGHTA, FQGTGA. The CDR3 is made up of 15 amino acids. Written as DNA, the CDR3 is TGTGCCGGCAGCTTAGGGGGGCCCGACACCGGGGAGCTGTTTTTT. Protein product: CAGSLGGPDTGELFF.

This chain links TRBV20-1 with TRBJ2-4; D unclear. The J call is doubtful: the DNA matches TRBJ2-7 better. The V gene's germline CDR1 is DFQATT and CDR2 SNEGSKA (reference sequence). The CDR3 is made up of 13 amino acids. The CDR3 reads CSARVSASYEQYF. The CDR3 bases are TGCAGTGCTAGAGTAAGCGCCTCCTACGAGCAGTACTTC.

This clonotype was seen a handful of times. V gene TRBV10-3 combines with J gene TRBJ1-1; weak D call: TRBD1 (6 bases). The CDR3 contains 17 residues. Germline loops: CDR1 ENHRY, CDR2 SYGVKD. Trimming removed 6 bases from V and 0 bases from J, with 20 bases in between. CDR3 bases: TGTGCCATCAGGGACAGCGGGAAAATCGAGATGAACACTGAAGCTTTCTTT. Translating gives CAIRDSGKIEMNTEAFF.

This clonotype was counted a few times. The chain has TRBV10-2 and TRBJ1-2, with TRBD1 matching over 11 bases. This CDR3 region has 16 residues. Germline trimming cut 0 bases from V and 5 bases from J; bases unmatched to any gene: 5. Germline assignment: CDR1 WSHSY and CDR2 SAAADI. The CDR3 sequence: CASSESQGQGVYGYTF. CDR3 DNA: TGCGCCAGCAGTGAGTCTCAGGGACAGGGGGTTTATGGCTACACCTTC.

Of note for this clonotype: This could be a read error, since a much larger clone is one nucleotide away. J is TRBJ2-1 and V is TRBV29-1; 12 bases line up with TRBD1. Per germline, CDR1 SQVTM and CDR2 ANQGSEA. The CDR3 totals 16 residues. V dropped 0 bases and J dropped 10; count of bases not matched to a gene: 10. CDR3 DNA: TGCAGCGTTGAAGATCAAGGGACAGGGGGCTTCTACGAGCAGTTCTTC. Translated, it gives CSVEDQGTGGFYEQFF.

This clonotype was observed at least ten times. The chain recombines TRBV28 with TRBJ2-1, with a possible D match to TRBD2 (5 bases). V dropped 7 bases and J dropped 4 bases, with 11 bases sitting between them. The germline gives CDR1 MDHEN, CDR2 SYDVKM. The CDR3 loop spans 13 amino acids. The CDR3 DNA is TGTGCCAGCAAGAGGGCCACTTACAATGAGCAGTTCTTC. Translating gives CASKRATYNEQFF. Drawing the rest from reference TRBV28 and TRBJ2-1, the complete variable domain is DVKVTQSSRYLVKRTGEKVFLECVQDMDHENMFWYRQDPGLGLRLIYFSYDVKMKEKGDIPEGYSVSREKKERFSLILESASTNQTSMYLCASKRATYNEQFFGPGTRLTVL.

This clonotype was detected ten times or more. The CDR3 loop is CASSLDSGPYEQYF. CDR3 sequence (DNA): TGTGCCAGCAGCTTAGATTCAGGGCCCTACGAGCAGTACTTC. The rearrangement joins TRBV11-2 to TRBJ2-7, with D possibly matching TRBD1 (5 bases). CDR1 is SGHAT, CDR2 FQNNGV, per germline. The V gene lost 0 bases and the J gene lost 2 bases, with 8 bases spanning the gap. The CDR3 length is 14 residues.